These 11 T cell receptor beta chains share one sample of origin, sequenced in a study of T cells in Graves' hyperthyroidism and ophthalmopathy. Amplification targeted TCR beta CDR3 regions from RNA transcripts. Using the HTBI primer set, a first-round RT-PCR was run on the TCR CDR3. TCRdb analysed the multiplex PCR reads with MiXCR anew, one entry per CDR3 protein. The table includes 200,000 to 250,000 distinct CDR3 sequences, about a sixth detected once. Sequencing was done on a sample of blood. The receptors were gathered from a woman aged 18-29 years with Graves' ophthalmopathy.

This clonotype has at least ten counts. The chain is built from TRBV9 and TRBJ2-7; D is unclear. This CDR3 comprises 14 residues. Germline CDR1 reads SGDLS; CDR2 reads YYNGEE. V gave up 3 bases and J gave up 6 bases, with 16 bases separating them. The CDR3 region has the DNA TGTGCCAGCAGCGCCCTCCCCATGAGTGGCGAGCAGTACTTC. Protein: CASSALPMSGEQYF.

At least ten counts were recorded for this clonotype. The CDR3 is CASSSTGPLGWYGYTF. CDR3 coding DNA: TGTGCCAGCAGCTCAACAGGGCCCCTCGGGTGGTATGGCTACACCTTC. The V and J genes are TRBV7-9 and TRBJ1-2; tentatively, D is TRBD1 (6 bases). Germline CDR1 reads SEHNR; CDR2 reads FQNEAQ (reference sequence). Trimming left V 4 bases short and J 5 bases short, with 20 bases between. The CDR3 spans 16 residues.

This clonotype was recorded at least ten times. CDR3 coding DNA: TGTGCCAGCAGTGAACGGGTTCAGATTACCCACGAGCAGTACTTC. It translates to CASSERVQITHEQYF. The rearrangement links TRBV6-1 to TRBJ2-7; D not resolved. Germline CDR1 and CDR2: MNHNS and SASEGT. The CDR3 contains 15 residues. V was trimmed by 2 bases and J by 5 bases, leaving 16 bases between them.

The V and J genes are TRBV24-1 and TRBJ2-1; perhaps D is TRBD1 or TRBD2 (5 bases each). The V gene lost 4 bases and the J gene lost 8 bases, with 8 bases spanning the gap. CDR3 length: 12 amino acids. CDR1 and CDR2 (germline): KGHDR, SFDVKD. The DNA for the CDR3 is TGTGCCACCAGTGACAGGGACGATGAGCAGTTCTTC. Translating it yields CATSDRDDEQFF.

The chain employs TRBV12-5 and TRBJ1-1, with a possible D match to TRBD1 (6 bases). CDR3 length: 16 amino acids. Trimming pared 2 bases from V and 5 bases from J, leaving 18 bases between. Germline CDR1 LGHNT, CDR2 FRNRAP. CDR3 loop: CASGLMGATGQTEAFF. The CDR3 DNA reads as TGTGCTAGTGGTTTGATGGGCGCGACAGGACAAACTGAAGCTTTCTTT.

The table lists this clonotype with many counts. The gene calls are TRBV7-2 and TRBJ2-7; the D gene is possibly TRBD2 (5 bases). Germline V gene lookup returns CDR1 SGHTA and CDR2 FQGNSA. Trimming took 5 bases from V and 0 from J, leaving 14 bases between them. The CDR3 runs 15 residues. The CDR3 here is CASSLSALSSYEQYF. In DNA, the CDR3 is TGTGCCAGCAGCCTTAGCGCCCTGAGCTCCTACGAGCAGTACTTC.

The chain carries TRBV30 and TRBJ2-1; the match to TRBD2 covers 10 bases. CDR1 and CDR2 (germline): GTSNPN, SVGIG (reference sequence). The CDR3 is 14 amino acids. J was trimmed by 9 bases and V by 3 bases; bases with no gene match: 8. CDR3 sequence reads: CAWRASGSSREQFF. For the CDR3, the DNA is TGTGCCTGGAGAGCTAGCGGGAGTTCTCGTGAGCAGTTCTTC.

This clonotype came up many times. The J gene is TRBJ1-2, the V gene TRBV28, with TRBD1 matching over 8 bases. The germline V gene has CDR1 MDHEN and CDR2 SYDVKM. Unmatched junction bases numbered 9, after V lost 6 bases and J lost 6 bases. This CDR3 contains 14 residues. As DNA, the CDR3 is TGTGCCAGCAGAGTGGACAGGGTGTCCCATGGCTACACCTTC. The encoded protein is CASRVDRVSHGYTF.

This clonotype was seen repeatedly, ten times or more. The chain recombines TRBV29-1 with TRBJ2-7, with TRBD1 identical over 11 bases. Germline V lookup: CDR1 SQVTM, CDR2 ANQGSEA. V lost 8 bases and J lost 5; bases outside the gene matches: 8. The CDR3 has 13 residues. The CDR3 DNA sequence: TGCAGCATTACCCCGGGACAGGGGGACGAGCAGTACTTC. Amino acid sequence: CSITPGQGDEQYF.

There are many counts of this clonotype. The rearrangement links TRBV7-2 to TRBJ2-7, with 14 bases that match TRBD2. V shed 1 base and J 5 bases; nucleotides not matched to a gene: 16. The CDR3 runs 20 residues. Germline CDR1 SGHTA, CDR2 FQGNSA. The CDR3 nucleotides read TGTGCCAGCAGCTTAGAGTTTTGGGGACTAGCGGGGGCCCGAGCCAACGAGCAGTACTTC. Amino acids: CASSLEFWGLAGARANEQYF.

This clonotype was counted many times. With a much larger clone just one base away, this may be a read error. V gene TRBV6-2 or TRBV6-3 combines with J gene TRBJ2-3; D remains unclear. Germline V lookup: CDR1 MNHEY, CDR2 SVGEGT. The CDR3 totals 15 residues. DNA of the CDR3: TGTGCCAACAGTTACTTGACGACATGGACAGATACGCAGTATTTT. Translated: CANSYLTTWTDTQYF.